The present TCR beta chain was sequenced within a study of tumor-infiltrating lymphocytes in localized non-small cell lung cancer. Study results and caveats: Tumors had more T cell infiltration than uninvolved lung, per TCRbeta sequencing and CD3 counts. TCR sequencing covered a subset of patients with enough tissue. Different pieces of the same tissue were used for each assay.

The V end lost 2 bases, the J end lost 5 bases, and 10 bases lay between the germline ends. The CDR3 covers 12 residues. Germline CDR1 GTSNPN, CDR2 SVGIG (reference sequence). Assay used: immunoSEQ multiplex PCR; TCRdb lists only in-frame clones, some missing. The sample includes thousands of clones, 70% to 85% seen only once; the top ten take 5% to 7%. Comment on this clone: The antigen remains undetermined.

Sequencing used uninvolved lung tissue not adjacent to the tumor. This TCR was sampled from a human donor with non-small cell lung cancer. The genes are TRBV30 and TRBJ2-7, with D possibly being TRBD1 (6 bases). The CDR3 nucleotides are TGTGCCTGGAGTTTAGGGGGTGACGAGCAGTACTTC. Its translation is CAWSLGGDEQYF.